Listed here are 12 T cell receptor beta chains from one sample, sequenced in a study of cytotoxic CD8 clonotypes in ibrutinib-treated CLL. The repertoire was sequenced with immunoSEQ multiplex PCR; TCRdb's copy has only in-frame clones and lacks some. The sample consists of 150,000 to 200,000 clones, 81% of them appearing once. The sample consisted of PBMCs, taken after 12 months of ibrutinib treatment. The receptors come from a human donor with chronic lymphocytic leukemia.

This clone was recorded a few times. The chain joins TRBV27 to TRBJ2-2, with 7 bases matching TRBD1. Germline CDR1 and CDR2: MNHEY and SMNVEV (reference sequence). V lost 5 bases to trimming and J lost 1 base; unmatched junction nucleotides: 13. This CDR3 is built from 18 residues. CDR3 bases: TGTGCCAGCAGTCCCCGGACGACAGGGCCCGAGAACACCGGGGAGCTGTTTTTT. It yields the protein CASSPRTTGPENTGELFF.

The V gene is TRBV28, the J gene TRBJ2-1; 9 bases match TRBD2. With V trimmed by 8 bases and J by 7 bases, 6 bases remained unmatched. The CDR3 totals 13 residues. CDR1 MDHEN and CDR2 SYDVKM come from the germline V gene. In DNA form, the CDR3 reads TGTGCCAGCTGCAGCGGGGGGTTAAATGAGCAGTTCTTC. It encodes CASCSGGLNEQFF.

The CDR3 loop is CASSQASMDSSYNSPLHF. DNA of the CDR3: TGCGCCAGCAGCCAAGCTTCTATGGACAGCTCCTATAATTCACCCCTCCACTTT. The gene calls are TRBV4-3 and TRBJ1-6, with TRBD1 as a possible D gene (6 bases). The germline V gene encodes CDR1 LGHNA and CDR2 YSLEER. The CDR3 runs to 18 residues. V lost 1 base and J lost 0, with 13 bases in between.

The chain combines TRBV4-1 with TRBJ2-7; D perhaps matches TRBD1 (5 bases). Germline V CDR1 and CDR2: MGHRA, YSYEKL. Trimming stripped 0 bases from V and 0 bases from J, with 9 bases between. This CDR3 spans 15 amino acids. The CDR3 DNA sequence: TGCGCCAGCAGCCAAGATCAGGGCCGCTCCTACGAGCAGTACTTC. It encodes CASSQDQGRSYEQYF.

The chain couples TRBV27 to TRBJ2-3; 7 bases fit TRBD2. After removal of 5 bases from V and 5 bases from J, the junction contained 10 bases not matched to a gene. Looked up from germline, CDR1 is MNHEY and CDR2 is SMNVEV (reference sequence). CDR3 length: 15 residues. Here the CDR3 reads CASSPGGLGEDTQYF. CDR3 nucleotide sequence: TGTGCCAGCAGTCCCGGTGGACTAGGCGAAGATACGCAGTATTTT.

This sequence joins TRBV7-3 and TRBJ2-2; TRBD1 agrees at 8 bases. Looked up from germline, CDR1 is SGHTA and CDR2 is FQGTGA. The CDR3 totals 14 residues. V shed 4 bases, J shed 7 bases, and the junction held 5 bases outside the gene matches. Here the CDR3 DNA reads TGTGCCAGCAGCTCACAGGGGGATAGCGGGGAGCTGTTTTTT. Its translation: CASSSQGDSGELFF.

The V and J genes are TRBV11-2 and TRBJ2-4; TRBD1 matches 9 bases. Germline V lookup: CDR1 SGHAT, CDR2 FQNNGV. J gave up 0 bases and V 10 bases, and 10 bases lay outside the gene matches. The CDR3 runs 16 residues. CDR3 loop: CATRQGELVAKNIQYF. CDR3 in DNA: TGTGCCACCAGACAGGGGGAATTAGTAGCCAAAAACATTCAGTACTTC.

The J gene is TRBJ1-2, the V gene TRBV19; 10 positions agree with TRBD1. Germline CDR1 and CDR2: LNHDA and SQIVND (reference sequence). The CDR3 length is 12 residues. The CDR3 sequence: CATWDRGYGYTF. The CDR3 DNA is TGTGCTACATGGGACAGGGGCTATGGCTACACCTTC.

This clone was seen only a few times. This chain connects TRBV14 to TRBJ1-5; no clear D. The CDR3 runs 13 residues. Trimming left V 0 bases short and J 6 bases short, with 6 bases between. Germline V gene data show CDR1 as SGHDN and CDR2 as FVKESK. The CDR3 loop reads CASSQDLSQPQHF. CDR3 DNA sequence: TGTGCCAGCAGCCAAGATCTCAGTCAGCCCCAGCATTTT.

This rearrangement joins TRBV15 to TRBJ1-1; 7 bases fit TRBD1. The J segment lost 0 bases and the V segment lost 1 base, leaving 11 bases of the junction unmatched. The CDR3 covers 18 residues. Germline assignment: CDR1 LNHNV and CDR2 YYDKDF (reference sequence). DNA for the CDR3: TGTGCCACCAGCAGAGGATTAGCTCCAGGGGGTATGAACACTGAAGCTTTCTTT. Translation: CATSRGLAPGGMNTEAFF.

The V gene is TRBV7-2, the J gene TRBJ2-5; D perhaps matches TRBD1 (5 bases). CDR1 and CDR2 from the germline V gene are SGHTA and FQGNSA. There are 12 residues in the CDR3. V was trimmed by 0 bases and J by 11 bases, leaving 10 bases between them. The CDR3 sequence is CASSLAAGSQYF. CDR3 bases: TGTGCCAGCAGCTTAGCGGCAGGGTCTCAGTACTTC.

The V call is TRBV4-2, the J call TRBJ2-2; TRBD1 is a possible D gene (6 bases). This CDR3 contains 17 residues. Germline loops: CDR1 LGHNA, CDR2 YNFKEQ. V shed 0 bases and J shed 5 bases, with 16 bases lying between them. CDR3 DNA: TGTGCCAGCAGCCAAGATGACCAGGGGAGAGGGACCGGGGAGCTGTTTTTT. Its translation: CASSQDDQGRGTGELFF.